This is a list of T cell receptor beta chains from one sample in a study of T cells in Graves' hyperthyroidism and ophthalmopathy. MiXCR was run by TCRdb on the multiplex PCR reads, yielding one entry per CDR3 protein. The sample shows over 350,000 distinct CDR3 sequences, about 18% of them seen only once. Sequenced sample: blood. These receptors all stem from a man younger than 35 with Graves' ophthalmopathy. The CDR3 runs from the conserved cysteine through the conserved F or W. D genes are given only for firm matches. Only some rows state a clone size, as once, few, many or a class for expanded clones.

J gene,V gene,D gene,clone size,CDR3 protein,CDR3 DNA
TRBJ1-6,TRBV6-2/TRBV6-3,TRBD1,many,CASSDSRQGVPIGNSPLHF,TGTGCCAGCAGCGACTCGAGACAGGGGGTTCCTATCGGTAATTCACCCCTCCACTTT
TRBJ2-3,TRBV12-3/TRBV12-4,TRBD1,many,CASSRGQGHPDTQYF,TGTGCCAGCAGTCGGGGACAGGGGCATCCAGATACGCAGTATTTT
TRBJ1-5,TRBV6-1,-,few,CASSVGGPNQPQHF,TGTGCCAGCAGTGTTGGGGGCCCCAATCAGCCCCAGCATTTT
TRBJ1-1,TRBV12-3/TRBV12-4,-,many,CASSLLNTEAFF,TGTGCCAGCAGCCTCCTGAACACTGAAGCTTTCTTT
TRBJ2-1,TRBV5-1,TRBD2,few,CASSLAPLERGLNNERFF,TGCGCCAGCAGCTTGGCCCCGCTGGAGCGGGGCCTCAACAATGAGCGGTTCTTC
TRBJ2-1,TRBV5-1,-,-,CASSLSPGAYNEQFF,TGCGCCAGCAGCCTCTCTCCAGGGGCCTACAATGAGCAGTTCTTC
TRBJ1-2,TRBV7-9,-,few,CASSLALLRGWGYTF,TGTGCCAGCAGCTTAGCGCTTCTAAGGGGTTGGGGCTACACCTTC
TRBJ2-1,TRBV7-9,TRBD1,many,CASSPRGQGSYNEQFF,TGTGCCAGCAGCCCTAGAGGACAGGGCTCCTACAATGAGCAGTTCTTC
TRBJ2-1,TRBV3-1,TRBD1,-,CASSTAGGEDNEQFF,TGTGCCAGCAGCACGGCAGGGGGCGAGGACAATGAGCAGTTCTTC
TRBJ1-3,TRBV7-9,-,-,CASSLVGVYTIYF,TGTGCCAGCAGCTTAGTTGGGGTATACACCATATATTTT
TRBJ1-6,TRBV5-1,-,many,CASSLAGAVGALHF,TGCGCCAGCAGCTTGGCGGGCGCCGTCGGGGCCCTCCACTTT
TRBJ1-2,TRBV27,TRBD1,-,CASSLTGPGEGYTF,TGTGCCAGCAGTTTGACAGGGCCTGGGGAGGGCTACACCTTC
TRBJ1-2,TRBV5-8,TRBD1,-,CASLRDRDYGYTF,TGTGCCAGCCTACGGGACAGGGACTATGGCTACACCTTC
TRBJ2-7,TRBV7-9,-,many,CASSLGGVGEQYF,TGTGCCAGCAGCTTAGGAGGGGTTGGGGAGCAGTACTTC
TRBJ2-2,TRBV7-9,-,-,CASSIRTQGVRTGELFF,TGTGCCAGCAGCATAAGAACGCAGGGTGTTCGCACCGGGGAGCTGTTTTTT
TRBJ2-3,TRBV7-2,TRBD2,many,CASSPGPLAGGDTQYF,TGTGCCAGCAGCCCGGGCCCACTAGCGGGGGGAGATACGCAGTATTTT
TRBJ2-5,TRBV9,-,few,CASSVSALATQYF,TGTGCCAGCAGCGTAAGTGCCCTCGCTACCCAGTACTTC
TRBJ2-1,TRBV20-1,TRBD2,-,CSPGTSGGGAYNEQFF,TGCAGTCCCGGGACTAGCGGGGGGGGGGCCTACAATGAGCAGTTCTTC
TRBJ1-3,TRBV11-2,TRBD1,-,CASSLVTGGGNTIYF,TGTGCCAGCAGCTTAGTGACAGGGGGTGGAAACACCATATATTTT
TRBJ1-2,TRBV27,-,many,CASSPTGTAYGYTF,TGTGCCAGCAGTCCAACCGGGACGGCCTATGGCTACACCTTC
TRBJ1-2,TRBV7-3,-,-,CASSFTPRGLYGYTF,TGTGCCAGCAGCTTCACTCCCCGGGGCCTCTATGGCTACACCTTC
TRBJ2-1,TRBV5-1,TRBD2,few,CASTGGRGGDEQFF,TGCGCCAGCACCGGAGGGCGGGGGGGGGATGAGCAGTTCTTC
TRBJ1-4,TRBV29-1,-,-,CSGLQGDEKLFF,TGCAGCGGACTACAGGGAGATGAAAAACTGTTTTTT
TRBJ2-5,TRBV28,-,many,CASRTGDQETQYF,TGTGCCAGCAGGACAGGCGATCAAGAGACCCAGTACTTC
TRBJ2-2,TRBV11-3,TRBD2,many,CASSFRAGDTGELFF,TGTGCCAGCAGCTTCAGAGCGGGGGACACCGGGGAGCTGTTTTTT
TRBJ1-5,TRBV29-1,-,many,CSVTVGGGQPQHF,TGCAGCGTCACAGTGGGCGGCGGTCAGCCCCAGCATTTT
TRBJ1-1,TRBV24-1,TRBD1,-,CATSSWTGTEAFF,TGTGCCACCAGCTCCTGGACAGGGACTGAAGCTTTCTTT
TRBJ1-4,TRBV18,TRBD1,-,CASSLGQGMTNEKLFF,TGTGCCAGCTCACTTGGACAGGGAATGACTAATGAAAAACTGTTTTTT
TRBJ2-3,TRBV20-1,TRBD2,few,CSARGGGATDTQYF,TGCAGTGCTAGAGGCGGGGGTGCCACAGATACGCAGTATTTT
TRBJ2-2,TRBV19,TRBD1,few,CASSIDRVGDTGELFF,TGTGCCAGTAGTATCGACAGGGTAGGGGACACCGGGGAGCTGTTTTTT
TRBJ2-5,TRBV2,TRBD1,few,CASSEGTGGTQYF,TGTGCCAGCAGTGAAGGGACAGGGGGGACCCAGTACTTC
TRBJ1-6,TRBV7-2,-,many,CASSVGPVGNSPLHF,TGTGCCAGCAGCGTGGGCCCCGTGGGTAATTCACCCCTCCACTTT
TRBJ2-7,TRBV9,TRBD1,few,CASPLNPTGFYEQYF,TGTGCCAGCCCGCTTAACCCGACAGGGTTCTACGAGCAGTACTTC
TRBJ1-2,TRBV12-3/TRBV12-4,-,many,CASSSDPHGYTF,TGTGCCAGCAGTTCGGACCCTCACGGCTACACCTTC
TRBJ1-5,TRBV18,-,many,CASSPGGGQPQHF,TGTGCCAGCTCACCAGGGGGCGGACAGCCCCAGCATTTT
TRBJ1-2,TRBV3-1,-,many,CASSQASQPSYGYTF,TGTGCCAGCAGCCAAGCCTCACAGCCGAGCTATGGCTACACCTTC
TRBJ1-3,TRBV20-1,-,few,CSATAGPPASGNTIYF,TGCAGTGCTACGGCAGGACCACCGGCCTCTGGAAACACCATATATTTT
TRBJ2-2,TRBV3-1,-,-,CASSPAGGLNTGELFF,TGTGCCAGCAGCCCAGCCGGGGGATTGAACACCGGGGAGCTGTTTTTT
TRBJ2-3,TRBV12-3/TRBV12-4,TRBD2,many,CASSFAGGRDTQYF,TGTGCCAGCAGTTTCGCGGGGGGTCGGGATACGCAGTATTTT
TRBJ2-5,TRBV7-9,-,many,CASSLPPSSQTQYF,TGTGCCAGCAGCTTACCCCCATCGTCCCAGACCCAGTACTTC
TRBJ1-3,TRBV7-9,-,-,CASSFGQGALQYF,-
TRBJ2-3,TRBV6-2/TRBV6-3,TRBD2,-,CASSTRTSRGTDTQYF,TGTGCCAGCAGTACCAGGACTAGCAGGGGTACAGATACGCAGTATTTT
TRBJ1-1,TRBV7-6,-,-,CASSYSAGLTEAFF,TGTGCCAGCAGCTACTCGGCGGGATTGACTGAAGCTTTCTTT
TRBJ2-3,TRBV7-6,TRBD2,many,CASSLTSVLTDTQYF,TGTGCCAGCAGCCTGACTAGCGTGCTCACAGATACGCAGTATTTT
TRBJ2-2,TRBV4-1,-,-,CASSRPAPAGGIDIGELFF,TGCGCCAGCAGCCGTCCCGCCCCAGCCGGGGGAATCGATATCGGGGAGCTGTTTTTT
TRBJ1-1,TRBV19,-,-,CASSIGGHPRTEAFF,TGTGCCAGTAGTATAGGGGGACACCCGAGGACTGAAGCTTTCTTT
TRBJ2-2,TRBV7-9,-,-,CASSWVGTGELFF,TGTGCCAGCAGCTGGGTAGGCACCGGGGAGCTGTTTTTT
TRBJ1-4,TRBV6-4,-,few,CASSETGTDNEKLFF,TGTGCCAGCAGTGAAACCGGGACGGACAATGAAAAACTGTTTTTT
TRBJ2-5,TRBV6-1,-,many,CASRSHGTRETQYF,TGTGCCAGCAGGAGTCACGGGACACGGGAGACCCAGTACTTC
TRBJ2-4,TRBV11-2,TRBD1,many,CASSRQGAGDIQYF,TGTGCCAGCAGCCGGCAGGGGGCCGGGGACATTCAGTACTTC
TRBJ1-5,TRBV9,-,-,CASSPRDGSNQPQHF,TGTGCCAGCAGCCCCCGGGACGGTAGCAATCAGCCCCAGCATTTT
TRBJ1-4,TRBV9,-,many,CASSGGAGADEKLFF,TGTGCCAGCAGTGGGGGGGCAGGGGCGGACGAAAAACTGTTTTTT
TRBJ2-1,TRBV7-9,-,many,CASSTGFSEQFF,TGTGCCAGCAGCACAGGTTTCAGTGAGCAGTTCTTC
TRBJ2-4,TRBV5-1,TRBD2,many,CASSSGRRNIQYF,TGCGCCAGCAGCTCCGGGAGGAGAAACATTCAGTACTTC
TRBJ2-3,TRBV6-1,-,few,CASPDLTDTQYF,TGTGCCAGCCCCGACCTCACAGATACGCAGTATTTT
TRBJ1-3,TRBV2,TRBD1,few,CASSPGSGQGRRTSGNTIYF,TGTGCCAGCAGCCCGGGGAGTGGACAGGGGCGAAGGACCTCTGGAAACACCATATATTTT
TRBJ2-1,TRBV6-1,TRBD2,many,CASRLAGGVDEQFF,TGTGCCAGCAGGCTAGCGGGGGGCGTCGATGAGCAGTTCTTC
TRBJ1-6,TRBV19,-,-,CASSDMAGPSSPPHF,TGTGCCAGTAGTGATATGGCGGGGCCGAGTTCACCCCCCCACTTT
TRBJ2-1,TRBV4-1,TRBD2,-,CASSQASGGRNEQFF,TGCGCCAGCAGCCAAGCTTCGGGGGGGCGGAATGAGCAGTTCTTC